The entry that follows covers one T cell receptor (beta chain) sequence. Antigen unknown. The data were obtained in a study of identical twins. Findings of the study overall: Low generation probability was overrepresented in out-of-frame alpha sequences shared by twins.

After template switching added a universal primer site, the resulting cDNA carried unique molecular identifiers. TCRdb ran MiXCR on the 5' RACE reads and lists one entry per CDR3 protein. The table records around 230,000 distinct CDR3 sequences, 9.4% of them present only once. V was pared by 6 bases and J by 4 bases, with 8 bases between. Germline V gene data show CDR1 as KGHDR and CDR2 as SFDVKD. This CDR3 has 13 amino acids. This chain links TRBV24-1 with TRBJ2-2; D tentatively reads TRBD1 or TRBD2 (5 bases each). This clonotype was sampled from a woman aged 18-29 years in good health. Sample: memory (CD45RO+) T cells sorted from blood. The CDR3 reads CATSLGVTGELFF. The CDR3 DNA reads TGTGCCACCAGTTTGGGGGTCACCGGGGAGCTGTTTTTT.